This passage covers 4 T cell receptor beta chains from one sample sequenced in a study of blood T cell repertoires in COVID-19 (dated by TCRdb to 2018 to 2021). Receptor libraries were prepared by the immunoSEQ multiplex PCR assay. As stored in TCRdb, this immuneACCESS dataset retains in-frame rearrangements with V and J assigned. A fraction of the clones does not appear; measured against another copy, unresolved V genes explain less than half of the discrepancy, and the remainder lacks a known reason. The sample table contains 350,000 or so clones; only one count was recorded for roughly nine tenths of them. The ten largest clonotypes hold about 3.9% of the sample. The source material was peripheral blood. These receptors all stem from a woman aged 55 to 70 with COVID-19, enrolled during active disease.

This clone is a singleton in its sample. CDR3 amino acids: CASSLAQGRPGYTF. The CDR3 DNA reads TGTGCCAGCAGCTTAGCACAGGGGCGCCCTGGCTACACCTTC. The rearrangement links TRBV7-8 to TRBJ1-2, with 7 bases fitting TRBD1. The V and J ends lost 0 bases and 7 bases, in that order; junction bases with no gene match: 5. The CDR3 extends over 14 amino acids. The V gene's germline CDR1 is SGHVS and CDR2 FQNEAQ.

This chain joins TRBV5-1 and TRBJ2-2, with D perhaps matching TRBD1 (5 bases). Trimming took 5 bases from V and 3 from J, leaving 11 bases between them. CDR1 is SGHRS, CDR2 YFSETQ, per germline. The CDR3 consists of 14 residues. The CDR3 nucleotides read TGCGCCAGCAGAGGGGAAGGAGACACCGGGGAGCTGTTTTTT. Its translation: CASRGEGDTGELFF.

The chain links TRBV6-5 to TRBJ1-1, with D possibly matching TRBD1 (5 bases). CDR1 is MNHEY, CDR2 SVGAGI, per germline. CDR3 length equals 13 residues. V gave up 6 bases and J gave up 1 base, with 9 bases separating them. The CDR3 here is CASRGGQNTEAFF. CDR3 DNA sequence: TGTGCCAGCAGGGGCGGACAGAACACTGAAGCTTTCTTT.

CDR3 DNA sequence: TGTGCCAGCAGAGCATCCTCTGGGGCCAACGTCCTGACTTTC. As protein: CASRASSGANVLTF. This chain connects TRBV2 to TRBJ2-6; D gene uncertain. With 6 bases removed from V and 0 bases from J, the gap between germline ends came to 6 bases. The germline V gene encodes CDR1 SNHLY and CDR2 FYNNEI. The CDR3 is made up of 14 amino acids.